This T cell receptor beta chain appears in the sequencing data of a study of T cells in Graves' hyperthyroidism and ophthalmopathy. Remarks on this clonotype: This may be a read error: a much more frequent sequence differs by one nucleotide.

Authors of the study amplified TCR beta CDR3 regions from RNA transcripts. HTBI primers were used for first-round RT-PCR of the TCR CDR3. TCRdb reanalysed the multiplex PCR reads using MiXCR and keeps one entry per CDR3 protein. The table shows hundreds of thousands of distinct CDR3 sequences, with less than 25% occurring only once. CDR1 DFQATT and CDR2 SNEGSKA come from the germline V gene (reference sequence). The length of the CDR3 is 16 residues. Diagnoses rested on clinical symptoms, serum thyroxine and TRAb, thyroid ultrasound and orbital computed tomography. V and J are TRBV20-1 and TRBJ2-7; D ambiguous. Sequencing was carried out using blood. This clonotype was sampled from a woman in her twenties or thirties with Graves' ophthalmopathy. CDR3 sequence: CGASGSAIQDSYEQYF. CDR3 DNA: TGCGGTGCTAGTGGGTCTGCGATTCAGGATTCCTACGAGCAGTACTTC.